This note documents a single T cell receptor beta chain sequence. The V gene's germline CDR1 is SGHTA and CDR2 FQGNSA. Trimming shortened V by 1 base and J by 2 bases, and 14 bases separated the two germline ends. The CDR3 is 17 amino acids. This sample is drawn from a study of blood T cell repertoires in COVID-19. For the study at large: The United States, Italy and Spain were the sources of the acute and convalescent COVID-19 samples. Sample material is recorded as cDNA or gDNA derived from T cells, B-cell-depleted T cells, or PBMCs.

Source study methods: Estimation of nucleated cell counts was performed using reference gene primer amplification. Sequencing was performed with immunoSEQ multiplex PCR; in TCRdb, only in-frame clones are kept and a portion is missing. That table gives V, J and clone size, and the DNA gave D and trimming. The sample records 200,000 to 250,000 clones, approximately 82% being singletons. V gene TRBV7-2 combines with J gene TRBJ1-4, with D unclear. The receptor's source is a woman aged 80 or over with acute or convalescent COVID-19. Sequencing used peripheral blood. In DNA form, the CDR3 reads TGTGCCAGCAGCTTAGAGGGTCCGGGGAGGACTAATGAAAAACTGTTTTTT. Protein product: CASSLEGPGRTNEKLFF.